This is a list of T cell receptor beta chains from one sample in a study of immune cell composition in non-small cell lung cancer. Produced via immunoSEQ multiplex PCR; TCRdb's table is partial and in-frame only. The table has around 8,400 clones, 68% seen once; the top ten hold more than 7.5%. Sample: lung tumor tissue. These receptor sequences come from a human donor with non-small cell lung cancer. The CDR3 runs from the conserved cysteine through the conserved F or W. D genes are given only for firm matches. Clone size is not always given. Where it is, it says once, few, many or a class for expanded clones.

>TRBV2|TRBJ2-7|NA|TRBD1
CASKTTGRLGEQYF
TGTGCCAGCAAGACGACAGGGCGGTTAGGGGAGCAGTACTTC
>TRBV27|TRBJ2-7|NA|NA
CASSLLGGVYEQYF
TGTGCCAGCAGTTTACTGGGGGGTGTTTACGAGCAGTACTTC
>TRBV30|TRBJ2-3|NA|TRBD2
CAWSVPLAGGPDTQYF
TGTGCCTGGAGTGTACCGCTAGCGGGGGGGCCGGATACGCAGTATTTT
>TRBV20-1|TRBJ1-2|NA|NA
CSVWPGSSYTF
TGCAGTGTGTGGCCAGGGTCAAGCTACACCTTC
>TRBV7-2|TRBJ1-2|few|NA
CASSQPTQGSYGYTF
TGTGCCAGCAGCCAACCGACGCAGGGGAGCTATGGCTACACCTTC
>TRBV6-5|TRBJ1-2|NA|NA
CASSYVSYGYTF
TGTGCCAGCAGTTACGTGAGTTATGGCTACACCTTC
>TRBV29-1|TRBJ1-2|few|TRBD1
CSVDPGQHPDTF
TGCAGCGTTGACCCGGGACAGCACCCTGACACCTTC
>TRBV4-2|TRBJ2-3|NA|TRBD2
CASSQGSRAGVGDTQYF
TGTGCCAGCAGCCAAGGGTCGCGGGCGGGAGTGGGGGATACGCAGTATTTT
>TRBV19|TRBJ2-7|few|TRBD2
CASSIGLAVYEQYF
TGTGCCAGTAGTATCGGACTAGCGGTATACGAGCAGTACTTC
>TRBV16|TRBJ1-2|NA|NA
CASSQSGRGLGYTF
TGTGCCAGCAGCCAATCCGGCCGGGGTCTGGGCTACACCTTC
>TRBV5-5|TRBJ1-1|once|NA
CASSLSPIAGYTEAFF
TGTGCCAGCAGCTTGTCCCCAATAGCCGGCTACACTGAAGCTTTCTTT
>TRBV5-1|TRBJ1-1|NA|TRBD1
CASSSRGLDTEAFF
TGCGCCAGCAGCTCTAGGGGGCTCGACACTGAAGCTTTCTTT
>TRBV18|TRBJ1-4|NA|NA
CASSPMGRGDEKLFF
TGTGCCAGCTCACCAATGGGCAGGGGAGACGAAAAACTGTTTTTT
>TRBV2|TRBJ1-5|NA|TRBD1
CASSQWTGFNQPQHF
TGTGCCAGCAGCCAATGGACAGGATTCAATCAGCCCCAGCATTTT
>TRBV6-5|TRBJ1-2|NA|TRBD1
CASSYPTGTSAGYTF
TGTGCCAGCAGTTACCCGACAGGGACATCTGCTGGCTACACCTTC
>TRBV27|TRBJ1-6|NA|NA
CASSLWVWGNSPLHF
TGTGCCAGCAGTCTGTGGGTGTGGGGCAATTCACCCCTCCACTTT
>TRBV7-9|TRBJ2-7|few|NA
CASSLLQGFYEQYF
TGTGCCAGCAGCTTATTGCAGGGATTCTACGAGCAGTACTTC
>TRBV19|TRBJ2-7|once|TRBD2
CASSESSGGASSYEQYF
TGTGCCAGTAGTGAAAGCTCCGGGGGGGCATCCTCCTACGAGCAGTACTTC
>TRBV6-5|TRBJ2-1|once|TRBD1
CASSYATGGVGQFF
TGTGCCAGCAGTTACGCGACAGGGGGCGTCGGGCAGTTCTTC
>TRBV5-4|TRBJ2-5|once|NA
CASSLWQGGPRETQYF
TGTGCCAGCAGCTTGTGGCAGGGGGGTCCTCGAGAGACCCAGTACTTC
>TRBV7-6|TRBJ1-1|NA|NA
CASSLSPEGVTEAFF
TGTGCCAGCAGCTTATCCCCCGAAGGGGTGACTGAAGCTTTCTTT
>TRBV19|TRBJ2-5|NA|TRBD2
CASSIRSGSGETQYF
TGTGCCAGTAGTATTCGTAGCGGGAGTGGAGAGACCCAGTACTTC
>TRBV13|TRBJ2-1|NA|NA
CASSLGDRYNEQFF
TGTGCCAGCAGCTTAGGGGACAGATACAATGAGCAGTTCTTC
>TRBV10-3|TRBJ1-1|NA|NA
CAIMRVLNTEAFF
TGTGCCATCATGAGGGTTTTGAACACTGAAGCTTTCTTT
>TRBV5-1|TRBJ1-2|NA|NA
CASSLVGDTNYGYTF
TGCGCCAGCAGCTTGGTTGGGGACACTAACTATGGCTACACCTTC
>TRBV5-1|TRBJ1-2|NA|NA
CASSRGSYGYTF
TGCGCCAGCAGCCGGGGTTCCTATGGCTACACCTTC
>TRBV7-9|TRBJ1-2|NA|TRBD1
CASSSGGQGHGYTF
TGTGCCAGCAGCTCCGGTGGACAGGGGCATGGCTACACCTTC
>TRBV30|TRBJ2-5|NA|TRBD2
CAWKGGGKETQYF
TGTGCCTGGAAGGGCGGGGGGAAGGAGACCCAGTACTTC
>TRBV5-4|TRBJ1-6|NA|TRBD1
CASSSGQGVRPLHF
TGTGCCAGCAGCTCGGGACAGGGGGTTCGGCCCCTCCACTTT
>TRBV5-4|TRBJ2-3|NA|TRBD1
CASSSLRDRGPEDTQYF
TGTGCCAGCAGCTCATTACGGGACAGGGGGCCGGAAGATACGCAGTATTTT
>TRBV13|TRBJ2-7|NA|TRBD2
CASSASGRLIYEQYF
TGTGCCAGCAGCGCAAGCGGGAGGCTTATCTACGAGCAGTACTTC
>TRBV30|TRBJ2-1|few|TRBD2
CAWSGGGGLAGGGNEQFF
TGTGCCTGGAGTGGTGGGGGGGGACTAGCGGGAGGCGGAAATGAGCAGTTCTTC
>TRBV28|TRBJ1-6|few|NA
CASSLGRVVNSPLHF
TGTGCCAGCAGTTTAGGGCGGGTGGTGAATTCACCCCTCCACTTT
>TRBV10-3|TRBJ2-7|NA|NA
CAISEGEGDEQYF
TGTGCCATCAGTGAGGGAGAGGGTGACGAGCAGTACTTC
>TRBV5-4|TRBJ1-3|once|NA
CASSPGDSWRGNTIYF
TGTGCCAGCAGCCCGGGGGACTCCTGGAGGGGAAACACCATATATTTT
>TRBV7-2|TRBJ2-1|NA|TRBD1
CASSQTEDRGRLQFF
TGTGCCAGCAGCCAAACTGAAGACAGGGGGCGACTCCAGTTCTTC
>TRBV29-1|TRBJ2-5|NA|TRBD1
CSARQGDPQYF
TGCAGCGCAAGACAGGGGGATCCCCAGTACTTC
>TRBV5-1|TRBJ1-4|NA|NA
CASSSSPDRTNEKLFF
TGCGCCAGCAGCTCTTCCCCAGACAGGACTAATGAAAAACTGTTTTTT
>TRBV15|TRBJ2-3|NA|NA
CATSRRPAGSTDTQYF
TGTGCCACCAGCAGGCGTCCAGCGGGCAGCACAGATACGCAGTATTTT
>TRBV5-1|TRBJ2-5|NA|NA
CASSPFQGSHQETQYF
TGCGCCAGCAGTCCGTTCCAGGGGTCCCACCAAGAGACCCAGTACTTC
>TRBV9|TRBJ2-7|NA|NA
CASSVGGGGSYEQYF
TGTGCCAGCAGCGTGGGGGGAGGCGGCTCCTACGAGCAGTACTTC
>TRBV5-1|TRBJ1-1|NA|TRBD1
CASSPPRRGRPNTEAFF
TGCGCCAGCAGCCCGCCCAGGAGGGGGCGACCGAACACTGAAGCTTTCTTT
>TRBV30|TRBJ2-6|NA|NA
CAWNQGRDSGANVLTF
TGTGCCTGGAACCAGGGAAGGGACTCTGGGGCCAACGTCCTGACTTTC
>TRBV4-2|TRBJ2-1|NA|NA
CASSLGAFSSYNEQFF
TGTGCCAGCAGCCTAGGAGCGTTTAGCTCCTACAATGAGCAGTTCTTC
>TRBV19|TRBJ2-2|NA|NA
CATRGGTGELFF
TGTGCCACCCGAGGTGGCACCGGGGAGCTGTTTTTT
>TRBV4-2|TRBJ2-3|NA|TRBD2
CASSQDRGSGGAYTQYF
TGTGCCAGCAGCCAAGATCGGGGTAGCGGGGGGGCATATACGCAGTATTTT
>TRBV6-1|TRBJ2-2|few|TRBD2
CASSESGGRAGELFF
TGTGCCAGCAGTGAGTCGGGAGGACGTGCCGGGGAGCTGTTTTTT
>TRBV18|TRBJ1-1|NA|NA
CASSPTRAGGAEAFF
TGTGCCAGCTCACCAACGAGGGCGGGCGGCGCTGAAGCTTTCTTT
>TRBV7-3|TRBJ2-1|NA|TRBD2
CASSLGGGDNEQFF
TGTGCCAGCAGCTTAGGCGGGGGGGACAATGAGCAGTTCTTC
>TRBV7-6|TRBJ2-7|few|TRBD2
CASSLPLGGEQYF
TGTGCCAGCAGCCTCCCCCTCGGGGGGGAGCAGTACTTC
>TRBV11-2|TRBJ1-1|few|TRBD1
CASSADRGRTEAFF
TGTGCCAGCAGCGCAGACAGGGGGCGTACTGAAGCTTTCTTT
>TRBV6-6|TRBJ1-5|NA|NA
CASRLMSNQPQHF
TGTGCCAGCAGACTTATGAGCAATCAGCCCCAGCATTTT
>TRBV6-1|TRBJ1-5|NA|NA
CASSDRRGGNQPQHF
TGTGCCAGCAGTGATAGGAGGGGTGGGAATCAGCCCCAGCATTTT
>TRBV4-1|TRBJ2-2|NA|NA
CASSPLRGELFF
TGCGCCAGCAGCCCACTCCGCGGGGAGCTGTTTTTT
>TRBV7-8|TRBJ2-3|NA|NA
CASSLGEITDTQYF
TGTGCCAGCAGCTTAGGCGAGATTACAGATACGCAGTATTTT
>TRBV30|TRBJ2-3|NA|TRBD2
CAWSVSGSSTDTQYF
TGTGCCTGGAGTGTAAGCGGGAGTAGCACAGATACGCAGTATTTT
>TRBV5-1|TRBJ1-6|few|TRBD1
CASKQGGSSPLHF
TGCGCCAGCAAACAGGGGGGGAGTTCACCCCTCCACTTT
>TRBV5-4|TRBJ2-1|NA|NA
CASSQGAGTRNEQFF
TGTGCCAGCAGCCAAGGGGCCGGGACTCGCAATGAGCAGTTCTTC
>TRBV28|TRBJ1-6|NA|NA
CASSSRTGFSPPLHF
TGTGCCAGCAGTTCGCGGACTGGCTTTAGTCCACCCCTCCACTTT
>TRBV7-3|TRBJ2-3|NA|TRBD2
CASSLGLAGGQDTQYF
TGTGCCAGCAGCTTAGGGTTAGCGGGGGGGCAGGATACGCAGTATTTT